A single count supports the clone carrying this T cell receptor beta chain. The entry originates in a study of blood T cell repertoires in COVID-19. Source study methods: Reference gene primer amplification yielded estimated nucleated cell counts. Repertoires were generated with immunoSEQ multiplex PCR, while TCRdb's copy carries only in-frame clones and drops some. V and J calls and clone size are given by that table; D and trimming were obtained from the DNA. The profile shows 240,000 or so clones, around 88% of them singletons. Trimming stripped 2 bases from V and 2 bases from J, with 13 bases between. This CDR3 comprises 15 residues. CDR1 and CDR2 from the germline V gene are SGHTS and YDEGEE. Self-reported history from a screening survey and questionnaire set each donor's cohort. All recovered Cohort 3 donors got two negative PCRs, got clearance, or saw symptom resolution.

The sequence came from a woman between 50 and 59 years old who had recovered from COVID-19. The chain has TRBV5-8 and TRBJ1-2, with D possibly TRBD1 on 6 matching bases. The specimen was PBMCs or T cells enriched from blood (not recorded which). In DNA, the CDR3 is TGTGCCAGCAGCTTAGGACAGCGAGGAAACTATGGCTACACCTTC. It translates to CASSLGQRGNYGYTF.